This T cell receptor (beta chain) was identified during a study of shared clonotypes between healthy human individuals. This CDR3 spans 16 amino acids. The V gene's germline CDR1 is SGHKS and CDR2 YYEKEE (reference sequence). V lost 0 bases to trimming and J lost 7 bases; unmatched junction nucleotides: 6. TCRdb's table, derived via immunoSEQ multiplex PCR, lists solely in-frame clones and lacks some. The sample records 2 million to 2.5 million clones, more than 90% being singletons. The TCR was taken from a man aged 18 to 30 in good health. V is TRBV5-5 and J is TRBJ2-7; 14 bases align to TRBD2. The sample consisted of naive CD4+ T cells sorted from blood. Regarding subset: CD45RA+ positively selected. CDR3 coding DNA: TGTGCCAGCAGCTTGGCCGGGACTAGCGGGAGCTGGGAGCAGTACTTC. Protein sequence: CASSLAGTSGSWEQYF. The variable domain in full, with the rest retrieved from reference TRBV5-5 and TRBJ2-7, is DAGVTQSPTHLIKTRGQQVTLRCSPISGHKSVSWYQQVLGQGPQFIFQYYEKEERGRGNFPDRFSARQFPNYSSELNVNALLLGDSALYLCASSLAGTSGSWEQYFGPGTRLTVT.